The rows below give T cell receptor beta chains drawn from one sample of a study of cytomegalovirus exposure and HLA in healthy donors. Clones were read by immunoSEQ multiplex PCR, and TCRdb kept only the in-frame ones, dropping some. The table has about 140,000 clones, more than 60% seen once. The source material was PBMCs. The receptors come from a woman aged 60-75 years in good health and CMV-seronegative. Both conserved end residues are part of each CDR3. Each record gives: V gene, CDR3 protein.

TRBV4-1	CASSQETSGRGTQYF
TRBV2	CASSAGRSGGYNEQFF
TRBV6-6	CASSKTRGNEQFF
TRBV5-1	CASSAGLAGDNEQFF
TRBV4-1	CASSQPYFYEQYF
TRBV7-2	CASSLVSAGAGNTIYF
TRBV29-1	CSVEEGSNTQYF
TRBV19	CASSIALLRTNANTGELFF
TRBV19	CASQLADLTGELFF
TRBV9	CASSEGPNSQETQYF
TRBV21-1	CARRTGHFSGNTIYF
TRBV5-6	CASSMGTSSYNEQFF